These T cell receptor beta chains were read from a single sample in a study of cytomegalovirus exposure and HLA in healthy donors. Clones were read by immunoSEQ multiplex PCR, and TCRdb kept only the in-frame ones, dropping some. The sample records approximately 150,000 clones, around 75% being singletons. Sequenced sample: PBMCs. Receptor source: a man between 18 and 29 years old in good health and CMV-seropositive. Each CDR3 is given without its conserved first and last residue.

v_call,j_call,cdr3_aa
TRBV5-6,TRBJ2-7,ASSQRGGASYEQY
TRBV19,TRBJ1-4,ATHPRGLDEKLF
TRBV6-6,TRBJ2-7,ASSSWGGEQY
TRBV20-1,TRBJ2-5,SALHQAQY
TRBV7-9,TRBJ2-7,SSSLLSYEQY
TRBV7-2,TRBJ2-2,ASSLKGRASGELF
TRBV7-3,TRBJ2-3,ASSHGQARGTQY
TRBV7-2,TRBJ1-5,ASSWRGGVQH
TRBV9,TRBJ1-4,ASSVFGQEDEKLF
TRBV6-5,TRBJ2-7,ASSYSKKEGGNEQY
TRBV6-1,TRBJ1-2,ASRLTSNYGYT
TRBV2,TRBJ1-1,AMGQPNTEAF